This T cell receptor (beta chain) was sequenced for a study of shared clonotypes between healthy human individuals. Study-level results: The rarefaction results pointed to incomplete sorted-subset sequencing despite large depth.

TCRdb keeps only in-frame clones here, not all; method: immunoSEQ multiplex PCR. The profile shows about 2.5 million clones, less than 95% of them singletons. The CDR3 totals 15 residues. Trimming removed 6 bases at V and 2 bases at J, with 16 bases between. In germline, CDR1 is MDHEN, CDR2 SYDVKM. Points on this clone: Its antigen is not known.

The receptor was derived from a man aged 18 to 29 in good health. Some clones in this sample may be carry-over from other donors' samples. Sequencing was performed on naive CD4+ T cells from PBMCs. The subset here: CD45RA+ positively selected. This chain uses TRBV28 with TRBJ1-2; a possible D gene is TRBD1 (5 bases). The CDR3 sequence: CASSRPSTVNYGYTF. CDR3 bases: TGTGCCAGCAGCCGCCCCTCGACAGTCAACTATGGCTACACCTTC.